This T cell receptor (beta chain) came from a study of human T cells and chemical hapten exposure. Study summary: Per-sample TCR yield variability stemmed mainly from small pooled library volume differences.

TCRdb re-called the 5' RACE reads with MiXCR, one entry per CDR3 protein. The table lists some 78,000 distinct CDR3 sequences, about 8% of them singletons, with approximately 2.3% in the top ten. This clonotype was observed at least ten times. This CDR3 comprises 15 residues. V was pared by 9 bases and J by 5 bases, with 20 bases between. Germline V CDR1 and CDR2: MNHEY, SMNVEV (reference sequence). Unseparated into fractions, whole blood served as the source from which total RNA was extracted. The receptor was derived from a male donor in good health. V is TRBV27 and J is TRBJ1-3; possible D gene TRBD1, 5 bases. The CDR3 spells CASMLTGDGRNTIYF. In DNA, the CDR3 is TGTGCCAGTATGCTTACGGGGGACGGTAGAAACACCATATATTTT.